This T cell receptor beta chain was documented in a study of blood T cells in healthy people across ages. Using a J-beta primer mix together with a sample-barcoded 5' primer, a second PCR was run for roughly 6 to 11 cycles. Any given sample supplied a minimum of 2.5 million CDR3-containing paired-end reads. One entry per CDR3 protein, called by TCRdb with MiXCR from the 5' RACE reads. The sample has 500,000 to 650,000 distinct CDR3 sequences, about 29% seen once. This clonotype was detected only a few times. Extraction yielded at least 5 micrograms of total RNA per sample. The CDR3 extends over 14 amino acids. The trim removed 6 bases at V and 6 bases at J, leaving 6 bases unmatched. The germline V gene has CDR1 LGHNA and CDR2 YNFKEQ. The same specimen was also included in a second study, on T cells of mothers and their children.

The sequence came from a boy aged 2-9 years in good health. Sequenced input: blood. The chain carries TRBV4-2 and TRBJ2-2, with 8 nucleotides matching TRBD1. The CDR3 loop reads CASRPDREAGELFF. CDR3 nucleotides: TGTGCCAGCAGACCGGACAGGGAAGCCGGGGAGCTGTTTTTT.